The next 15 T cell receptor beta chains were all read from a single sample in a study of cytomegalovirus exposure and HLA in healthy donors. Primers included in the PCR were 60 Vbeta and 13 Jbeta primers. Profiled with immunoSEQ multiplex PCR; TCRdb holds only in-frame clones, not every one. Among about 88,000 clones listed, around four fifths were seen once. Sequencing used PBMCs. These receptors all stem from a man aged 25-40 years in good health and CMV-seronegative.

The chain uses TRBV7-3 and TRBJ2-5, with 10 bases that match TRBD2. The CDR3 is 15 amino acids. CDR1 is SGHTA and CDR2 is FQGTGA in the germline V gene. V was clipped by 2 bases and J by 5 bases; unmatched bases: 5. The CDR3 nucleotides read TGTGCCAGCAGCTTAGGAGTAGCGGGGGGTGAGACCCAGTACTTC. It yields the protein CASSLGVAGGETQYF.

The V call is TRBV19, the J call TRBJ1-1, with 11 bases lining up with TRBD1. The CDR3 runs 15 residues. CDR1 LNHDA and CDR2 SQIVND come from the germline V gene (reference sequence). V lost 3 bases and J lost 4; bases outside the gene matches: 4. CDR3 loop: CASSISGTGGTEAFF. DNA for the CDR3: TGTGCCAGTAGTATTTCCGGGACAGGGGGCACTGAAGCTTTCTTT. Combining the CDR3 with reference TRBV19 and TRBJ1-1 gives the whole variable domain DGGITQSPKYLFRKEGQNVTLSCEQNLNHDAMYWYRQDPGQGLRLIYYSQIVNDFQKGDIAEGYSVSREKKESFPLTVTSAQKNPTAFYLCASSISGTGGTEAFFGQGTRLTVV.

As concerns this clone: The germline gene is not matched at one end of the junction; a read error may be the cause. V gene TRBV4-1 combines with J gene TRBJ1-6; tentatively, D is TRBD1 (5 bases). This CDR3 is 14 amino acids long. Germline V gives CDR1 MGHRA, CDR2 YSYEKL. CDR3 nucleotide sequence: TGCGCCAGCAGCGAAGACCGACAGAATTCACCCCTCCACTTT. Translating it yields CASSEDRQNSPLHF.

This sequence joins TRBV7-3 and TRBJ2-1, with 14 bases fitting TRBD2. V shed 2 bases and J 4 bases; nucleotides not matched to a gene: 19. From germline, CDR1 is SGHTA and CDR2 FQGTGA. This CDR3 spans 22 amino acids. In DNA form, the CDR3 reads TGTGCCAGCAGCTTACGGCCACACGGACTAGCGGGGGGCACGGATGAATACAATGAGCAGTTCTTC. Protein sequence: CASSLRPHGLAGGTDEYNEQFF.

J is TRBJ2-3 and V is TRBV4-1; D perhaps matches TRBD2 (5 bases). Germline V lookup: CDR1 MGHRA, CDR2 YSYEKL. V was shortened by 1 base and J by 4 bases, with 15 bases between the two germline ends. The CDR3 totals 16 residues. In nucleotides, the CDR3 is TGCGCCAGCAGCCAAGTTGGGCGGGTAGTCCCAGATACGCAGTATTTT. It translates to CASSQVGRVVPDTQYF.

This chain uses TRBV27 with TRBJ2-7, with D perhaps matching TRBD1 (6 bases). CDR3 length equals 16 residues. Trimming removed 4 bases from V and 2 bases from J, with 18 bases in between. CDR1 and CDR2 (germline): MNHEY, SMNVEV (reference sequence). In nucleotides, the CDR3 is TGTGCCAGCAGTTCCACGACAGGACCGTCCCCCTACGAGCAGTACTTC. Translating gives CASSSTTGPSPYEQYF.

A single count supports this clone. V gene TRBV6-5 combines with J gene TRBJ1-2, with 8 bases identical to TRBD1. The V gene's germline CDR1 is MNHEY and CDR2 SVGAGI. The CDR3 sequence is 13 residues long. The V segment lost 8 bases and the J segment 4 bases; nucleotides outside the gene matches: 6. CDR3 amino acids: CASAQGDSYGYTF. The DNA of the CDR3 is TGTGCCAGCGCACAGGGGGACAGCTATGGCTACACCTTC.

The J gene is TRBJ1-5, the V gene TRBV5-1, with no clear D. V lost 0 bases and J 8 bases, leaving 12 bases between the germline ends. This CDR3 is 14 amino acids long. Germline lookup yields CDR1 SGHRS and CDR2 YFSETQ. The CDR3: CASSLAGLGEPQHF. CDR3 nucleotides: TGCGCCAGCAGCTTGGCGGGGTTGGGAGAGCCCCAGCATTTT.

The chain is built from TRBV6-5 and TRBJ1-1, with a weak D call TRBD1 (5 bases). Germline V gene data show CDR1 as MNHEY and CDR2 as SVGAGI. Trimming shortened V by 4 bases and J by 1 base, and 10 bases separated the two germline ends. The CDR3 has 14 residues. CDR3 nucleotides: TGTGCCAGCAGTTCGGGGGTTACGAACACTGAAGCTTTCTTT. Protein: CASSSGVTNTEAFF.

This chain connects TRBV5-1 to TRBJ1-5, with D possibly matching TRBD1 (6 bases). Germline-derived CDR1 and CDR2 are SGHRS and YFSETQ. The germline V and J ends were trimmed by 2 bases and 1 base, with 19 bases remaining between them. The CDR3 is made up of 18 amino acids. The CDR3 region is CASSFLPGVPGSNQPQHF. CDR3 in DNA: TGCGCCAGCAGCTTCCTCCCAGGGGTGCCCGGCAGCAATCAGCCCCAGCATTTT.

This chain joins TRBV18 and TRBJ2-7, with TRBD1 identical over 8 bases. The V segment lost 5 bases and the J segment 3 bases; nucleotides outside the gene matches: 3. In germline, CDR1 is KGHSH, CDR2 LQKENI. The CDR3 has 13 amino acids. Written as DNA, the CDR3 is TGTGCCAGCTCATCCGGGACAGGCTACGAGCAGTACTTC. Translation: CASSSGTGYEQYF.

This chain joins TRBV5-4 and TRBJ2-1; 10 positions match TRBD1. The CDR3 covers 12 residues. V trimming: 0 bases; J trimming: 15 bases; junction bases outside the gene matches: 3. From germline, CDR1 is SGHNT and CDR2 YYREEE (reference sequence). The DNA for the CDR3 is TGTGCCAGCAGCTTGGAGGGACAGGGGTCGTTCTTC. Residues: CASSLEGQGSFF.

The chain is built from TRBV4-1 and TRBJ1-6, with 12 bases aligning to TRBD1. From germline, CDR1 is MGHRA and CDR2 YSYEKL. The CDR3 has 16 amino acids. The ends lost 0 bases at V and 10 bases at J; junction bases unmatched: 4. The CDR3 coding sequence is TGCGCCAGCAGCCAAGATGGGACAGGGGGCTTGTCACCCCTCCACTTT. Its protein is CASSQDGTGGLSPLHF.

The chain is built from TRBV5-1 and TRBJ2-1; D possibly corresponds to TRBD2 (5 bases). The CDR3 is 14 amino acids. Germline CDR1 is SGHRS and CDR2 is YFSETQ. V was cut by 0 bases and J by 9 bases, with 13 bases left in between. CDR3: CASSLAGVNGEQFF. Written as DNA, the CDR3 is TGCGCCAGCAGCTTGGCCGGGGTGAATGGTGAGCAGTTCTTC.

This clone was counted only a few times. The rearrangement joins TRBV4-3 to TRBJ1-2; TRBD1 aligns across 9 bases. V trimming: 0 bases; J trimming: 4 bases; junction bases outside the gene matches: 6. CDR1 LGHNA and CDR2 YSLEER come from the germline V gene. The CDR3 consists of 16 residues. The CDR3 DNA reads TGCGCCAGCAGCCAAGAGGACAGGGGCCAAATCTATGGCTACACCTTC. This codes for CASSQEDRGQIYGYTF.